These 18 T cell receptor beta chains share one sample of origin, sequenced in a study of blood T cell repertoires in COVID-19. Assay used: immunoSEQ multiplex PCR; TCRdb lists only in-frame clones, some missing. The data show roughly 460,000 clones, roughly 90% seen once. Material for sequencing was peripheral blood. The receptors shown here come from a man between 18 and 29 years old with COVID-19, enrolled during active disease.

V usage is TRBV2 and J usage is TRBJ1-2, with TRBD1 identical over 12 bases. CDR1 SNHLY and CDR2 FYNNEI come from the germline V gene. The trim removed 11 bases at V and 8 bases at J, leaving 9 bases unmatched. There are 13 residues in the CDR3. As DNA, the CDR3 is TGTGCCGCCTCCGGGACAGGGGGCGCGGGCTACACCTTC. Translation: CAASGTGGAGYTF.

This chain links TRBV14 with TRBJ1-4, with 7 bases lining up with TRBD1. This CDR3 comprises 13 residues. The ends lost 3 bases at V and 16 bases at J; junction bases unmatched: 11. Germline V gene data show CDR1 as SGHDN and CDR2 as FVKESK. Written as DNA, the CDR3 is TGTGCCAGCAGCCAGTCTGGGACAGCAGTAAAGTTTTTT. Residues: CASSQSGTAVKFF.

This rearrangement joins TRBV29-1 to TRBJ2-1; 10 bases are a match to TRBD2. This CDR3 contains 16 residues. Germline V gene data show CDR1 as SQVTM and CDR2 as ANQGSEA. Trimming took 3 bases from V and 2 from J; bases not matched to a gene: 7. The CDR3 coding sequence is TGCAGCGTTGAGGGTCTAGCGGGAGAGACCTACAATGAGCAGTTCTTC. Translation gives CSVEGLAGETYNEQFF.

The DNA of the CDR3 is TGTGCCAGCAGCTTAGGATTCGGGACAGGGCTCACCGGGGAGCTGTTTTTT. This translates into CASSLGFGTGLTGELFF. The rearrangement uses TRBV11-2 and TRBJ2-2; 9 nucleotides match TRBD1. The V gene's germline CDR1 is SGHAT and CDR2 FQNNGV. This CDR3 spans 17 amino acids. V shed 1 base, J shed 4 bases, and the junction held 7 bases outside the gene matches. Based on the CDR3 plus reference TRBV11-2 and TRBJ2-2, the full variable domain is EAGVAQSPRYKIIEKRQSVAFWCNPISGHATLYWYQQILGQGPKLLIQFQNNGVVDDSQLPKDRFSAERLKGVDSTLKIQPAKLEDSAVYLCASSLGFGTGLTGELFFGEGSRLTVL.

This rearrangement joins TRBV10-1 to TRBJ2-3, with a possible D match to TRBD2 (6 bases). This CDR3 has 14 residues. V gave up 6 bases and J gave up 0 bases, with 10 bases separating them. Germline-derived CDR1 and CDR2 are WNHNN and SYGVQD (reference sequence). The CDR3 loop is CASRAGPSTDTQYF. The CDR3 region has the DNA TGCGCCAGCAGAGCGGGTCCTAGCACAGATACGCAGTATTTT.

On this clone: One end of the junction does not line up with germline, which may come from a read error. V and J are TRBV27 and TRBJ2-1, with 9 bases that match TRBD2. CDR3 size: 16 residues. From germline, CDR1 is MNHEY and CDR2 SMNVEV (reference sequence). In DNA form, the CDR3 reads TGTGCCAGCAGTTTATATAGCGGGAGCTCCTCCAATGAGCAGTTCTTC. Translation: CASSLYSGSSSNEQFF.

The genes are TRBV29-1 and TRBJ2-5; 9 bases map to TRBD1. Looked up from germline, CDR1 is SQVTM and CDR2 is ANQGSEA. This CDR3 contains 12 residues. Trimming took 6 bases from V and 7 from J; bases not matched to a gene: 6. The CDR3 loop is CSVGTGQRTQYF. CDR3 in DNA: TGCAGCGTAGGGACAGGGCAGCGGACCCAGTACTTC.

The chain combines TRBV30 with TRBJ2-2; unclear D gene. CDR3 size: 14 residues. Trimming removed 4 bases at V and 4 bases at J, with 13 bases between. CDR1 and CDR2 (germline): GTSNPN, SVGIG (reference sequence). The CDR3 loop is CAWNGQRGTGELFF. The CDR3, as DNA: TGTGCCTGGAACGGCCAGAGAGGCACCGGGGAGCTGTTTTTT.

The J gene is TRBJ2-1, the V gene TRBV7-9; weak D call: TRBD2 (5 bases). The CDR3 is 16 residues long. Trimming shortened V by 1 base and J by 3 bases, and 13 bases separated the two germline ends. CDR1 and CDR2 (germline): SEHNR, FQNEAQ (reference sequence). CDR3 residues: CASSLGGGGHYNEQFF. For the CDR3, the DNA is TGTGCCAGCAGCTTAGGCGGTGGCGGGCACTACAATGAGCAGTTCTTC.

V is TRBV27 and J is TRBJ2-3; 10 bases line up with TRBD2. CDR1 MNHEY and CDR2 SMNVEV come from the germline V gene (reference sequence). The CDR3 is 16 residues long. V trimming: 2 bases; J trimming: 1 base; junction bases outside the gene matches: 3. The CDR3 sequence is CASSLQLAGGTDTQYF. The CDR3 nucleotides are TGTGCCAGCAGTTTACAGCTAGCGGGGGGCACAGATACGCAGTATTTT.

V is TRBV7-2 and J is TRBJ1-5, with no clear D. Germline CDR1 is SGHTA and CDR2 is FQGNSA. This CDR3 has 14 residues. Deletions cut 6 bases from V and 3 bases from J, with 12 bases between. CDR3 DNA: TGTGCCAGCAGGGACGGGGTGTTCAATCAGCCCCAGCATTTT. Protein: CASRDGVFNQPQHF.

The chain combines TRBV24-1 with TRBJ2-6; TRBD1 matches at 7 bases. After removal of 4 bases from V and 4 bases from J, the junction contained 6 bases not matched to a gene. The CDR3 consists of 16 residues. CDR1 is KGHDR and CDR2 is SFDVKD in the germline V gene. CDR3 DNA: TGTGCCACCAGTGAGGGACAGATCACCGGGGCCAACGTCCTGACTTTC. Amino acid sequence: CATSEGQITGANVLTF.

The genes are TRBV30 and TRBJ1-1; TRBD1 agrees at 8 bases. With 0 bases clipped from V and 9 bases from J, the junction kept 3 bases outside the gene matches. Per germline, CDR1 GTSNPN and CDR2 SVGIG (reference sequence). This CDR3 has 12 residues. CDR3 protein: CAWSVQGGKAFF. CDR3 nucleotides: TGTGCCTGGAGTGTACAGGGGGGCAAAGCTTTCTTT.

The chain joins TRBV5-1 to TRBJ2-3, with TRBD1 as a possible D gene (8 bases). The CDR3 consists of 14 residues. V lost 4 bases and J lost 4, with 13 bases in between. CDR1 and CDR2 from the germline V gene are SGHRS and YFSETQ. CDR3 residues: CASSRTGRADTQYF. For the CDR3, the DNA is TGCGCCAGCAGCCGGACAGGGAGGGCAGATACGCAGTATTTT.

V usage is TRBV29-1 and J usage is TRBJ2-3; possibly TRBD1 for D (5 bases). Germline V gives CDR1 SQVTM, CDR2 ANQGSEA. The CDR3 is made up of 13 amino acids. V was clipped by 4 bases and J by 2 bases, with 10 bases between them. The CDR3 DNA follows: TGCAGCGTTGTGGGGCTCGTCACAGATACGCAGTATTTT. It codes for CSVVGLVTDTQYF.

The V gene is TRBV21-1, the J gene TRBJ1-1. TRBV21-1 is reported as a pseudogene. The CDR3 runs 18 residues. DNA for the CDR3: TGTGCCAGCAGCAAAGAAGGCCGGGGTTTAGTGGGCGGCACTGAAGCTTTCTTT. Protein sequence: CASSKEGRGLVGGTEAFF.

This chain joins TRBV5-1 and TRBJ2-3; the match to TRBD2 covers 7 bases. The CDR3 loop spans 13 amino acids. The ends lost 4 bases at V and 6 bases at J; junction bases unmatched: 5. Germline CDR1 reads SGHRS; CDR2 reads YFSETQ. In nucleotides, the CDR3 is TGCGCCAGCAGCAGCGGGACGGGGGATACGCAGTATTTT. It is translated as CASSSGTGDTQYF.

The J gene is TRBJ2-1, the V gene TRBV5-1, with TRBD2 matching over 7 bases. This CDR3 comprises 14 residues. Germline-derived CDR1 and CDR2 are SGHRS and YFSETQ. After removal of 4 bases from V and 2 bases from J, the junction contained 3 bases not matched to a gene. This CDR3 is CASSRSGAYNEQFF. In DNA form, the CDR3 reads TGCGCCAGCAGCAGGAGCGGGGCCTACAATGAGCAGTTCTTC.